This T cell receptor (beta chain) is from a study of neurological immune-mediated disorders. This clonotype came up a few times. MiXCR, applied by TCRdb to the 5' RACE reads, yields one record per CDR3 protein. The table includes about 45,000 distinct CDR3 sequences, around a fifth detected once. CDR1 is LNHDA and CDR2 is SQIVND in the germline V gene (reference sequence). The CDR3 runs 14 residues. V was shortened by 7 bases and J by 4 bases, with 16 bases between the two germline ends. Time point indicated: technical triplicate 3. The chain is built from TRBV19 and TRBJ1-1; unclear D gene. The sequenced material came from PBMCs. This receptor was identified in a man aged 55 to 69 with HTLV-1-associated myelopathy (HAM/TSP). The CDR3: CASTPSGHGTEAFF. Here the CDR3 DNA reads TGTGCCAGTACCCCCTCCGGGCACGGCACTGAAGCTTTCTTT.